This TCR beta chain was sequenced during a study of blood T cell repertoires in COVID-19. This CDR3 region has 18 residues. Per germline, CDR1 MNHEY and CDR2 SMNVEV (reference sequence). J gave up 2 bases and V 5 bases, and 9 bases lay outside the gene matches. The table came from immunoSEQ multiplex PCR; TCRdb's copy has only in-frame clones and leaves some out. The profile covers 95,000 to 130,000 clones, with 90% appearing a single time and 1.8% taken by the ten largest. The chain employs TRBV27 and TRBJ2-3; TRBD2 aligns across 14 bases. The sample consisted of peripheral blood. The source is a human donor with active COVID-19. The donor label of this sample is uncertain. DNA of the CDR3: TGTGCCAGCAGTGCCCCGGGACTAGCGGGGGAGGTCACAGATACGCAGTATTTT. Protein sequence: CASSAPGLAGEVTDTQYF.